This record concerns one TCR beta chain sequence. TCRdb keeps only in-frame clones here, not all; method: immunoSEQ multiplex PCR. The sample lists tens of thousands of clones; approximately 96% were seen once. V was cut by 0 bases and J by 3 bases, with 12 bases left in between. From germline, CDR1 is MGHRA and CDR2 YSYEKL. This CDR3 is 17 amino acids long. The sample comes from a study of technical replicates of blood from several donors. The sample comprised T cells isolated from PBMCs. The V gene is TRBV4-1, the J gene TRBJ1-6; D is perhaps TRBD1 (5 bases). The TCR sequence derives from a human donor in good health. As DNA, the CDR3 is TGCGCCAGCAGCCAAGATCCACAGGACCTCTATAATTCACCCCTCCACTTT. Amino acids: CASSQDPQDLYNSPLHF.